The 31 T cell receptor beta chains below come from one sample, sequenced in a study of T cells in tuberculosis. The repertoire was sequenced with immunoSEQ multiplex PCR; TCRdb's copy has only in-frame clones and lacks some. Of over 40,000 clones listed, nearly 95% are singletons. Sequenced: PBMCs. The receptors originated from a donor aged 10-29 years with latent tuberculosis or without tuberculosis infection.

The CDR3: CAISGSPSNTEAFF. In DNA form, the CDR3 reads TGTGCCATCAGTGGGTCCCCCTCTAACACTGAAGCTTTCTTT. This chain uses TRBV10-3 with TRBJ1-1; D not certain. The CDR3 covers 14 residues. Germline lookup yields CDR1 ENHRY and CDR2 SYGVKD. V was pared by 4 bases and J by 2 bases, with 11 bases between.

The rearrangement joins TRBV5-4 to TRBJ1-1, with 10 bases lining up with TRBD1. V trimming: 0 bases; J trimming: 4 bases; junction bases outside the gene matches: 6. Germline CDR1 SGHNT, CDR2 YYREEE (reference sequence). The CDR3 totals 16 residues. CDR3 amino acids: CASSLGQGAPSTEAFF. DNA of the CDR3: TGTGCCAGCAGCTTGGGACAGGGGGCCCCCAGCACTGAAGCTTTCTTT. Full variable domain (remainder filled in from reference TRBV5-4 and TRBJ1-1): ETGVTQSPTHLIKTRGQQVTLRCSSQSGHNTVSWYQQALGQGPQFIFQYYREEENGRGNFPPRFSGLQFPNYSSELNVNALELDDSALYLCASSLGQGAPSTEAFFGQGTRLTVV.

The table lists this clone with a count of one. CDR3 in DNA: TGTGCCAGTAGTTGGACAGGGACCAATCAGCCCCAGCATTTT. Protein: CASSWTGTNQPQHF. The V call is TRBV19, the J call TRBJ1-5, with 8 bases that match TRBD1. CDR3 length: 14 amino acids. From germline, CDR1 is LNHDA and CDR2 SQIVND (reference sequence). Trimming cost V 5 bases and J 3 bases; bases outside gene matches: 3.

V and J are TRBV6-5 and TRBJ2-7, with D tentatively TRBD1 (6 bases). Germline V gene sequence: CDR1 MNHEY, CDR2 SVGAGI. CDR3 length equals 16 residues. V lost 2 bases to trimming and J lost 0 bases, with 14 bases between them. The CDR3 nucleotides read TGTGCCAGCAGTTACGGACAGAGCGATTTCTCCTACGAGCAGTACTTC. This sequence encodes CASSYGQSDFSYEQYF.

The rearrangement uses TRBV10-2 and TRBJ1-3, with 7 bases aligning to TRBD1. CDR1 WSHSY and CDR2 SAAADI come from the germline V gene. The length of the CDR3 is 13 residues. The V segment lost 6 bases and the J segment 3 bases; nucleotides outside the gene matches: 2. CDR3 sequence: CASRQGFGNTIYF. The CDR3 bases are TGCGCCAGCAGACAGGGGTTTGGAAACACCATATATTTT.

This CDR3 is CASSPYTDTQYF. CDR3 bases: TGTGCCAGCTCACCGTACACAGATACGCAGTATTTT. The rearrangement uses TRBV18 and TRBJ2-3; no clear D gene. The CDR3 consists of 12 residues. Germline values: CDR1 KGHSH, CDR2 LQKENI. V was trimmed by 3 bases and J by 2 bases, leaving 3 bases between them. The complete variable domain, with remaining parts taken from reference TRBV18 and TRBJ2-3, reads NAGVMQNPRHLVRRRGQEARLRCSPMKGHSHVYWYRQLPEEGLKFMVYLQKENIIDESGMPKERFSAEFPKEGPSILRIQQVVRGDSAAYFCASSPYTDTQYFGPGTRLTVL.

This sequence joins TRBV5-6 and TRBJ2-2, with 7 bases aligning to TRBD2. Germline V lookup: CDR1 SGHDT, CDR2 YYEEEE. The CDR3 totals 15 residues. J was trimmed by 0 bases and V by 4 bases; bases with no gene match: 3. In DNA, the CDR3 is TGTGCCAGCAGCGGAGGGACTACGAACACCGGGGAGCTGTTTTTT. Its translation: CASSGGTTNTGELFF.

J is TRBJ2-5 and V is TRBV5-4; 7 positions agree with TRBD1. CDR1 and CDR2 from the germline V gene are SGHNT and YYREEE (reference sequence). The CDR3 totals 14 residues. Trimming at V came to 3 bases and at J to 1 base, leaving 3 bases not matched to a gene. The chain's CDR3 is CASSSGTAQETQYF. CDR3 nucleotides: TGTGCCAGCAGCTCTGGGACAGCCCAAGAGACCCAGTACTTC.

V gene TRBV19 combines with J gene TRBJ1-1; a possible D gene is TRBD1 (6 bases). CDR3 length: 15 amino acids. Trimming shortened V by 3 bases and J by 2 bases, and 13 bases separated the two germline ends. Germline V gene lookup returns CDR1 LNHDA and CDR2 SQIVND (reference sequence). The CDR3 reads CASSISGVFNTEAFF. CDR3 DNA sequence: TGTGCCAGTAGTATCTCAGGGGTTTTTAACACTGAAGCTTTCTTT.

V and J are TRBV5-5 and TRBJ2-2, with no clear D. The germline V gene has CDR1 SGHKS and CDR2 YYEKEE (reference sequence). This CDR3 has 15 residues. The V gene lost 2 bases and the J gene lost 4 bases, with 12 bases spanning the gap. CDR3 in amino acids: CASSFGEAVTGELFF. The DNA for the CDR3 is TGTGCCAGCAGCTTTGGAGAGGCGGTCACCGGGGAGCTGTTTTTT. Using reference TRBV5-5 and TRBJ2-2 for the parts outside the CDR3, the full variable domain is DAGVTQSPTHLIKTRGQQVTLRCSPISGHKSVSWYQQVLGQGPQFIFQYYEKEERGRGNFPDRFSARQFPNYSSELNVNALLLGDSALYLCASSFGEAVTGELFFGEGSRLTVL.

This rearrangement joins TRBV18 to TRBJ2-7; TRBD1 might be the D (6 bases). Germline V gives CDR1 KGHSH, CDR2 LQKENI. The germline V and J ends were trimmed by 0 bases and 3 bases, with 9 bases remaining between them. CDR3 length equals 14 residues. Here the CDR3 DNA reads TGTGCCAGCTCACCACCCATGACAGGCTACGAGCAGTACTTC. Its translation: CASSPPMTGYEQYF. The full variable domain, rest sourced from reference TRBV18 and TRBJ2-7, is NAGVMQNPRHLVRRRGQEARLRCSPMKGHSHVYWYRQLPEEGLKFMVYLQKENIIDESGMPKERFSAEFPKEGPSILRIQQVVRGDSAAYFCASSPPMTGYEQYFGPGTRLTVT.

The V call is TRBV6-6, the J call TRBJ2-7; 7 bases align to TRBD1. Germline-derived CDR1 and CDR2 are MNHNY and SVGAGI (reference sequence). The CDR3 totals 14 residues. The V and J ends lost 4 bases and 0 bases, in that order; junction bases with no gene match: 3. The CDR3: CASSSWTGSYEQYF. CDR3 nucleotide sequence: TGTGCCAGCAGTTCCTGGACAGGCTCCTACGAGCAGTACTTC.

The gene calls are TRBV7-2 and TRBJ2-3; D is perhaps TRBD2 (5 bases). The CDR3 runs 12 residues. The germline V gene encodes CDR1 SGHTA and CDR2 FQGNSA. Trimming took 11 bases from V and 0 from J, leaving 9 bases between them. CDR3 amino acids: CAGRTSTDTQYF. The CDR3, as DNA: TGTGCCGGAAGGACTAGCACAGATACGCAGTATTTT.

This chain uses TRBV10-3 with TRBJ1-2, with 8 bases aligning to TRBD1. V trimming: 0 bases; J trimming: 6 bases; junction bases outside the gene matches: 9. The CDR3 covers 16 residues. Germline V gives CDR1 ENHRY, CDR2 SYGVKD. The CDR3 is CAISESVVDRGDGYTF. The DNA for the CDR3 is TGTGCCATCAGTGAGTCAGTCGTCGACAGGGGTGATGGCTACACCTTC.

The CDR3 DNA reads as TGCAGCGTAATGGACAGAGCTTTATCCTACGAGCAGTACTTC. Translation gives CSVMDRALSYEQYF. This sequence joins TRBV29-1 and TRBJ2-7, with D maybe TRBD1 (6 bases). The V end was cut by 6 bases, the J end by 1 base, with 16 bases between. The CDR3 loop spans 14 amino acids. Germline lookup yields CDR1 SQVTM and CDR2 ANQGSEA.

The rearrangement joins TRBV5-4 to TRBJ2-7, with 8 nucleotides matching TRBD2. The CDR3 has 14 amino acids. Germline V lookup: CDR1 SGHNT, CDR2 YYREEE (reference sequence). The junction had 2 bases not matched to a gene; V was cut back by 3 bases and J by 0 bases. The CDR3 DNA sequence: TGTGCCAGCAGCTATAGCGGGGACTCCTACGAGCAGTACTTC. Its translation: CASSYSGDSYEQYF.

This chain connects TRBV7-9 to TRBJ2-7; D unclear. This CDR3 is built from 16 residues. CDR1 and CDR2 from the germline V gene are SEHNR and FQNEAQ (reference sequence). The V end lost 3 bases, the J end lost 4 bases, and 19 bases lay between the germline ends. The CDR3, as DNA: TGTGCCAGCAGCTTGATCGTCGCGAGTTCCGTGTACGAGCAGTACTTC. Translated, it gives CASSLIVASSVYEQYF.

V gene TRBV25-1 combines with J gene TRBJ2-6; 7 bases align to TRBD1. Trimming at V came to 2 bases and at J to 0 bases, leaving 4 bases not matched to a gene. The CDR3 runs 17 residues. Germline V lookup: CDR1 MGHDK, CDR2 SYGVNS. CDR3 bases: TGTGCCAGCAGTGAAGAGCGACAGGGCTCTGGGGCCAACGTCCTGACTTTC. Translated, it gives CASSEERQGSGANVLTF. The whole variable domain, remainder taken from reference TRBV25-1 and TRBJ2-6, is EADIYQTPRYLVIGTGKKITLECSQTMGHDKMYWYQQDPGMELHLIHYSYGVNSTEKGDLSSESTVSRIRTEHFPLTLESARPSHTSQYLCASSEERQGSGANVLTFGAGSRLTVL.

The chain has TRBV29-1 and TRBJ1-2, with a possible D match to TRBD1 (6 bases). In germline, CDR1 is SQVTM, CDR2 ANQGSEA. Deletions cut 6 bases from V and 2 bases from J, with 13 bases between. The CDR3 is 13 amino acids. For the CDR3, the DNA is TGCAGCGTAAGGGACATACGAAACTATGGCTACACCTTC. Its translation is CSVRDIRNYGYTF.

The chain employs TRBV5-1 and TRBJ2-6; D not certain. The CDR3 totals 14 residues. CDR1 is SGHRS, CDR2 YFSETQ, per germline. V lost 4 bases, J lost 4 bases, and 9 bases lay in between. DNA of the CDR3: TGCGCCAGCAGCGTGGAAATAGGGGCCAACGTCCTGACTTTC. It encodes CASSVEIGANVLTF.

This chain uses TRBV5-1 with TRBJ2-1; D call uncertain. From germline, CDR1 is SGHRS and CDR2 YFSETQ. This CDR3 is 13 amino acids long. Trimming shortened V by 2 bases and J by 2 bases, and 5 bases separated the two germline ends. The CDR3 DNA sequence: TGCGCCAGCAGCTTTGACACCTACAATGAGCAGTTCTTC. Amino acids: CASSFDTYNEQFF.

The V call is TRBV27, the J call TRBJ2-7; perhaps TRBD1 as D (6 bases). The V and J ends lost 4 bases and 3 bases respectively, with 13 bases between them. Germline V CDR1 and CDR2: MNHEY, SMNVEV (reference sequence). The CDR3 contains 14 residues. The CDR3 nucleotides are TGTGCCAGCAGTTCTCACAGGGTAGGCTACGAGCAGTACTTC. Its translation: CASSSHRVGYEQYF.

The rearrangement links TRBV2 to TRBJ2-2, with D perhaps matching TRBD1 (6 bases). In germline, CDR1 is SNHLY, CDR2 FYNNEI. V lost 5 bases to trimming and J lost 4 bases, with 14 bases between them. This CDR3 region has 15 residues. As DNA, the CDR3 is TGTGCCAGCAGTCAATTCACAGGGATCACCGGGGAGCTGTTTTTT. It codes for CASSQFTGITGELFF.

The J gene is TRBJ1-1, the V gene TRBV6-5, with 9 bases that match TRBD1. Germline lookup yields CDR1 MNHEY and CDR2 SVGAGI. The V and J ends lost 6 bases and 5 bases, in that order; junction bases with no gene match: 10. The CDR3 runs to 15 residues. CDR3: CASRMTGTGRTEAFF. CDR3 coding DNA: TGTGCCAGCAGAATGACCGGGACAGGGAGGACTGAAGCTTTCTTT.

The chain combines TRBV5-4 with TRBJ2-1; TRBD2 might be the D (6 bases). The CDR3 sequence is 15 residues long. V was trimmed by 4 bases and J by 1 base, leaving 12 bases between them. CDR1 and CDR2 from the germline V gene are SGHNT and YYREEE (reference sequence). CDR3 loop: CASSRRGGSYNEQFF. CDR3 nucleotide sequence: TGTGCCAGCAGCCGACGGGGAGGTTCCTACAATGAGCAGTTCTTC. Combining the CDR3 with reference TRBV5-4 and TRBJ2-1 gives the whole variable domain ETGVTQSPTHLIKTRGQQVTLRCSSQSGHNTVSWYQQALGQGPQFIFQYYREEENGRGNFPPRFSGLQFPNYSSELNVNALELDDSALYLCASSRRGGSYNEQFFGPGTRLTVL.

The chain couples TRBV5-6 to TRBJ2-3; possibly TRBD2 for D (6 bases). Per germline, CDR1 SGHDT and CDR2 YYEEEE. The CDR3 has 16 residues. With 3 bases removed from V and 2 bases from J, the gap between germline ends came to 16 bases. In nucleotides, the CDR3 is TGTGCCAGCAGCTCAGCACCGGGACTTGCCACAGATACGCAGTATTTT. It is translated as CASSSAPGLATDTQYF.

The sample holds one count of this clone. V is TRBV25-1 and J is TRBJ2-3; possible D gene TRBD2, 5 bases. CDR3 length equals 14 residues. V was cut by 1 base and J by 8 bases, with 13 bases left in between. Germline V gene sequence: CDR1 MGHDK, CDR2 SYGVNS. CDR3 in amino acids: CASSEFRPEVTQYF. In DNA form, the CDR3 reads TGTGCCAGCAGTGAATTCAGGCCGGAGGTTACGCAGTATTTT.

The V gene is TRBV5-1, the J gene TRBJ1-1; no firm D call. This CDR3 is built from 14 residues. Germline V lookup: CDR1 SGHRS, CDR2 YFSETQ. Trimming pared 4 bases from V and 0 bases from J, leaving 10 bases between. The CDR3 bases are TGCGCCAGCAGCCCGCAGGCTTTGAACACTGAAGCTTTCTTT. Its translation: CASSPQALNTEAFF.

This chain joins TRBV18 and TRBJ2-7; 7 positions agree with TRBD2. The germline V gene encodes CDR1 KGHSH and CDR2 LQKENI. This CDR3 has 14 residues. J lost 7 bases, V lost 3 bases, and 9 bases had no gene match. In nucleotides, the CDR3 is TGTGCCAGCTCACCTTCAGCGGGACCTTGGGAGCAGTACTTC. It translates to CASSPSAGPWEQYF.

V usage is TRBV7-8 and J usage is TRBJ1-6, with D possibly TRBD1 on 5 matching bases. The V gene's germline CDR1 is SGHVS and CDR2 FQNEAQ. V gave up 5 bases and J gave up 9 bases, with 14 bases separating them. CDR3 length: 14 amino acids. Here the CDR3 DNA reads TGTGCCAGCAGCGTTCAGGGATTGGGTTCACCCCTCCACTTT. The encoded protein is CASSVQGLGSPLHF.

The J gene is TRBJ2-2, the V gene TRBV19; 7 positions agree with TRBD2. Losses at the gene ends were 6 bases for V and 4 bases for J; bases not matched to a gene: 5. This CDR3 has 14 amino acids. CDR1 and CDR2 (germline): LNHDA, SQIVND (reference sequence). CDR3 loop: CASRSPGGTGELFF. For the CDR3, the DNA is TGTGCCAGTAGATCGCCGGGGGGCACCGGGGAGCTGTTTTTT.